These 5 T cell receptor beta chains were sequenced from one sample in a study of long-term antiretroviral therapy in people with HIV. The libraries were made with immunoSEQ v3.0 at survey level. TCRdb's table, derived via immunoSEQ multiplex PCR, lists solely in-frame clones and lacks some. Of around 29,000 clones listed, 95% are singletons. The material sequenced was unsorted PBMCs, taken 5.3 years after starting antiretroviral therapy. Receptor source: a man in his fifties or sixties with HIV.

This rearrangement joins TRBV7-2 to TRBJ2-3; D gene ambiguous. The CDR3 totals 11 residues. V was cut by 4 bases and J by 4 bases, with 3 bases left in between. Germline CDR1 and CDR2: SGHTA and FQGNSA. CDR3 in amino acids: CASSSADTQYF. CDR3 DNA sequence: TGTGCCAGCAGCTCTGCAGATACGCAGTATTTT. The full variable domain, rest sourced from reference TRBV7-2 and TRBJ2-3, is GAGVSQSPSNKVTEKGKDVELRCDPISGHTALYWYRQSLGQGLEFLIYFQGNSAPDKSGLPSDRFSAERTGGSVSTLTIQRTQQEDSAVYLCASSSADTQYFGPGTRLTVL.

The chain recombines TRBV14 with TRBJ2-7; D uncertain. The CDR3 is 15 amino acids. V was trimmed by 5 bases and J by 0 bases, leaving 14 bases between them. The germline V gene has CDR1 SGHDN and CDR2 FVKESK. The chain's CDR3 is CASSRFGVLSYEQYF. In nucleotides, the CDR3 is TGTGCCAGCAGCAGGTTTGGGGTCCTCTCCTACGAGCAGTACTTC.

The chain recombines TRBV10-1 with TRBJ2-1, with no clear D. Germline-derived CDR1 and CDR2 are WNHNN and SYGVQD (reference sequence). The CDR3 contains 13 residues. The V and J ends lost 0 bases and 10 bases respectively, with 10 bases between them. The CDR3 protein is CASSESAGLEQFF. The CDR3 nucleotides read TGCGCCAGCAGTGAGTCGGCAGGCCTGGAGCAGTTCTTC.

The V call is TRBV6-5, the J call TRBJ1-2; D gene uncertain. The CDR3 runs 12 residues. Germline V gives CDR1 MNHEY, CDR2 SVGAGI. V lost 2 bases and J 8 bases, leaving 9 bases between the germline ends. CDR3 loop: CASSYGGEGYTF. The CDR3 region has the DNA TGTGCCAGCAGTTACGGTGGAGAAGGCTACACCTTC.

The V call is TRBV27, the J call TRBJ2-6; TRBD1 or TRBD2 may be the D gene (6 bases each). The V gene lost 6 bases and the J gene lost 6 bases, with 12 bases spanning the gap. The CDR3 consists of 14 residues. The V gene's germline CDR1 is MNHEY and CDR2 SMNVEV (reference sequence). The CDR3 DNA follows: TGTGCCAGCAGGGGGGGCCTCTCGGCCAACGTCCTGACTTTC. Protein product: CASRGGLSANVLTF.